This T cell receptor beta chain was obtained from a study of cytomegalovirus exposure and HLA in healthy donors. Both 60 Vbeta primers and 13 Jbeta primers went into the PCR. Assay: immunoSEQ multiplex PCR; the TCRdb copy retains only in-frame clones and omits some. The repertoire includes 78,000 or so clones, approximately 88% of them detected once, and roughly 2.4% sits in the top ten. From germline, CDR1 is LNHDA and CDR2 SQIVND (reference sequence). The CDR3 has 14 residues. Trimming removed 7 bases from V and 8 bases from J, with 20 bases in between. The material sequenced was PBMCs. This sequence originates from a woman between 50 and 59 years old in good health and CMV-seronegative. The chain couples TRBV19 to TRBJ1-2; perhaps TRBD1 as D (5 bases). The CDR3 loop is CASNSAGLTKGYTF. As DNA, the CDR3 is TGTGCCAGTAACTCAGCGGGGCTAACTAAGGGCTACACCTTC. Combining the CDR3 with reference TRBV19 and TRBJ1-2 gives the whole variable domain DGGITQSPKYLFRKEGQNVTLSCEQNLNHDAMYWYRQDPGQGLRLIYYSQIVNDFQKGDIAEGYSVSREKKESFPLTVTSAQKNPTAFYLCASNSAGLTKGYTFGSGTRLTVV.